Listed below are T cell receptor beta chains from one sample, sequenced in a study of T cells in Graves' hyperthyroidism and ophthalmopathy. TCRdb analysed the multiplex PCR reads with MiXCR anew, one entry per CDR3 protein. The data contain fewer than 500,000 distinct CDR3 sequences, roughly 13% of them seen just once; the ten biggest clones take up roughly 20%. Material: blood. The receptors were sampled from a man aged 25 to 40 with Graves' hyperthyroidism that later progressed to Graves' ophthalmopathy. Each CDR3 is given with its conserved first and last residue. D genes are given only for firm matches. Size is omitted from some rows. Given values are once, few, many or a class for expanded clones.

D: NA; J: TRBJ1-4; V: TRBV11-2; size: many; CDR3: CASSLDTGVKLFF; DNA: TGTGCCAGCAGCTTAGATACGGGAGTTAAACTGTTTTTT
D: NA; J: TRBJ2-5; V: TRBV4-1; size: NA; CDR3: CASSLSSAVGAQYF; DNA: TGCGCCAGCAGCCTCTCCTCCGCCGTGGGGGCCCAGTACTTC
D: TRBD1; J: TRBJ2-2; V: TRBV29-1; size: NA; CDR3: CSVGSGQGTGELFF; DNA: TGCAGCGTTGGGTCGGGACAGGGAACCGGGGAGCTGTTTTTT
D: NA; J: TRBJ2-5; V: TRBV9; size: few; CDR3: CASSPQEGVAETQYF; DNA: TGTGCCAGCAGCCCCCAGGAGGGCGTGGCAGAGACCCAGTACTTC
D: TRBD1; J: TRBJ2-7; V: TRBV20-1; size: many; CDR3: CSATGVHEQYF; DNA: TGCAGTGCAACAGGGGTGCACGAGCAGTACTTC
D: NA; J: TRBJ2-2; V: TRBV7-2; size: many; CDR3: CASSLAASRTGELFF; DNA: TGTGCCAGCAGCCTCGCGGCCTCTAGAACGGGGGAGCTGTTTTTT
D: TRBD1; J: TRBJ1-2; V: TRBV12-3/TRBV12-4; size: many; CDR3: CASSPNRGPDGYTF; DNA: TGTGCCAGCAGTCCTAACAGGGGGCCGGATGGCTACACCTTC
D: NA; J: TRBJ1-2; V: TRBV2; size: many; CDR3: CASTGSSYGYTF; DNA: TGTGCCAGCACAGGGTCGTCCTATGGCTACACCTTC
D: TRBD1; J: TRBJ1-5; V: TRBV12-3/TRBV12-4; size: many; CDR3: CASSTGTGGFQPQHF; DNA: TGTGCCAGCAGCACCGGGACAGGGGGCTTTCAGCCCCAGCATTTT
D: NA; J: TRBJ1-2; V: TRBV2; size: NA; CDR3: CAGHPTPNYGYTF; DNA: TGTGCCGGTCACCCCACCCCTAACTATGGCTACACCTTC
D: NA; J: TRBJ2-3; V: TRBV28; size: many; CDR3: CASNSRGARDTQYF; DNA: TGTGCCAGCAATAGTAGAGGGGCTAGAGATACGCAGTATTTT
D: TRBD1; J: TRBJ2-5; V: TRBV7-9; size: many; CDR3: CASSFTTGSKETQYF; DNA: TGTGCCAGCAGCTTTACGACAGGGAGCAAAGAGACCCAGTACTTC
D: TRBD2; J: TRBJ2-7; V: TRBV20-1; size: few; CDR3: CSARGVAGGYEQYF; DNA: TGCAGTGCTAGAGGTGTGGCGGGGGGGTACGAGCAGTACTTC
D: TRBD2; J: TRBJ2-2; V: TRBV28; size: many; CDR3: CASSPAGGRRGELFF; DNA: TGTGCCAGCAGCCCAGCGGGGGGCCGTCGCGGGGAGCTGTTTTTT
D: NA; J: TRBJ1-4; V: TRBV29-1; size: NA; CDR3: CSVWGGAEKLFF; DNA: TGCAGCGTTTGGGGGGGAGCTGAAAAACTGTTTTTT
D: TRBD1; J: TRBJ1-4; V: TRBV28; size: many; CDR3: CASRQGKGSTNEKLFF; DNA: TGTGCCAGCAGACAGGGGAAGGGGTCAACTAATGAAAAACTGTTTTTT
D: NA; J: TRBJ2-2; V: TRBV4-2; size: NA; CDR3: CASSHPGLTGELFF; DNA: TGTGCCAGCAGCCATCCGGGGCTGACCGGGGAGCTGTTTTTT
D: NA; J: TRBJ2-3; V: TRBV7-6; size: many; CDR3: CASSLAPDTQYF; DNA: TGTGCCAGCAGCTTAGCCCCAGATACGCAGTATTTT
D: NA; J: TRBJ2-7; V: TRBV11-2; size: many; CDR3: CASSPWDEQYF; DNA: TGTGCCAGCAGCCCCTGGGATGAGCAGTACTTC
D: NA; J: TRBJ1-2; V: TRBV29-1; size: many; CDR3: CSVDRQSNYGYTF; DNA: TGCAGCGTCGACAGACAGTCTAACTATGGCTACACCTTC
D: NA; J: TRBJ2-1; V: TRBV5-1; size: many; CDR3: CASSPGRRDEQFF; DNA: TGCGCCAGCAGCCCCGGAAGGCGGGATGAGCAGTTCTTC
D: TRBD1; J: TRBJ2-4; V: TRBV11-2; size: many; CDR3: CASSLRSAGGAKNIQYF; DNA: TGTGCCAGCAGCTTACGGTCGGCAGGGGGAGCCAAAAACATTCAGTACTTC
D: NA; J: TRBJ2-1; V: TRBV7-9; size: many; CDR3: CASSPPSNEQFF; DNA: TGTGCCAGCAGCCCTCCCTCAAATGAGCAGTTCTTC
D: TRBD1; J: TRBJ2-7; V: TRBV18; size: many; CDR3: CASSPQTGTDYEQYF; DNA: TGTGCCAGCTCACCACAAACCGGGACAGACTACGAGCAGTACTTC
D: TRBD2; J: TRBJ2-5; V: TRBV20-1; size: many; CDR3: CSARDASGGARETQYF; DNA: TGCAGTGCTAGAGACGCTAGCGGGGGGGCCAGAGAGACCCAGTACTTC
D: NA; J: TRBJ2-7; V: TRBV27; size: few; CDR3: CAGPPHRSPYEQYF; DNA: TGTGCCGGACCCCCTCACAGGTCCCCCTACGAGCAGTACTTC
D: NA; J: TRBJ1-1; V: TRBV14; size: few; CDR3: CASSRGINTEAFF; DNA: TGTGCCAGCAGCCGAGGAATAAACACTGAAGCTTTCTTT
D: TRBD2; J: TRBJ2-3; V: TRBV6-5; size: many; CDR3: CASSYTSGGADTQYF; DNA: TGTGCCAGCAGTTACACTAGCGGGGGGGCAGATACGCAGTATTTT
D: NA; J: TRBJ1-2; V: TRBV28; size: many; CDR3: CASIGSNYGYTF; DNA: TGTGCCAGCATTGGCAGTAACTATGGCTACACCTTC
D: NA; J: TRBJ2-7; V: TRBV11-2; size: many; CDR3: CASSLGVGYEQYF; DNA: TGTGCCAGCAGCTTAGGGGTGGGGTACGAGCAGTACTTC
D: NA; J: TRBJ2-5; V: TRBV3-1; size: many; CDR3: CASSQEARTEETQYF; DNA: TGTGCCAGCAGCCAAGAAGCTAGGACGGAAGAGACCCAGTACTTC
D: NA; J: TRBJ1-1; V: TRBV20-1; size: many; CDR3: CSAGGQSMNTEAFF; DNA: TGCAGTGCTGGAGGGCAGAGCATGAACACTGAAGCTTTCTTT
D: TRBD2; J: TRBJ2-3; V: TRBV28; size: many; CDR3: CASSFGGGGRDTQYF; DNA: TGTGCCAGCAGTTTCGGCGGGGGGGGTCGAGATACGCAGTATTTT
D: NA; J: TRBJ2-7; V: TRBV20-1; size: many; CDR3: CSAAGRSYEQYF; DNA: TGCAGTGCCGCGGGCAGGTCCTACGAGCAGTACTTC
D: NA; J: TRBJ2-1; V: TRBV18; size: NA; CDR3: CASSPMGEAYNEQFF; DNA: TGTGCCAGCTCCCCGATGGGGGAAGCCTACAATGAGCAGTTCTTC
D: TRBD1; J: TRBJ2-7; V: TRBV11-3; size: many; CDR3: CASSPPGQFYEQYF; DNA: TGTGCCAGCAGCCCCCCGGGACAGTTTTACGAGCAGTACTTC
D: NA; J: TRBJ1-1; V: TRBV29-1; size: many; CDR3: CSVARRNTEAFF; DNA: TGCAGCGTTGCACGGAGGAACACTGAAGCTTTCTTT
D: TRBD2; J: TRBJ2-4; V: TRBV30; size: NA; CDR3: CAGSLAGGPLAKNIQYF; DNA: TGTGCCGGCTCACTAGCGGGGGGGCCCTTAGCCAAAAACATTCAGTACTTC
D: TRBD1; J: TRBJ1-2; V: TRBV5-1; size: many; CDR3: CASSLIRGEFSGYTF; DNA: TGCGCCAGCAGCTTGATCAGGGGGGAGTTTAGTGGCTACACCTTC
D: NA; J: TRBJ1-6; V: TRBV2; size: many; CDR3: CASSTEGSSYNSPLHF; DNA: TGTGCCAGCAGTACTGAGGGGAGCTCCTATAATTCACCCCTCCACTTT
D: TRBD1; J: TRBJ1-2; V: TRBV7-9; size: many; CDR3: CASSLTNRGAYGYTF; DNA: TGTGCCAGCAGCTTAACAAACAGGGGTGCCTATGGCTACACCTTC
D: NA; J: TRBJ1-3; V: TRBV7-9; size: many; CDR3: CASSSSQSSGNTIYF; DNA: TGTGCCAGCAGCTCAAGCCAAAGCTCTGGAAACACCATATATTTT
D: TRBD1; J: TRBJ1-1; V: TRBV7-9; size: NA; CDR3: CASSFDRGTLGTEAFF; DNA: TGTGCCAGCAGCTTCGACAGGGGGACATTGGGCACTGAAGCTTTCTTT
D: NA; J: TRBJ1-2; V: TRBV20-1; size: many; CDR3: CSARDKTGYGYTF; DNA: TGCAGTGCTAGAGACAAGACAGGCTATGGCTACACCTTC
D: TRBD1; J: TRBJ2-3; V: TRBV5-1; size: few; CDR3: CASSLGKGTGGPDTQYF; DNA: TGCGCCAGCAGCTTGGGGAAAGGGACAGGGGGCCCAGATACGCAGTATTTT
D: TRBD1; J: TRBJ2-7; V: TRBV20-1; size: many; CDR3: CSESGTGLSQQYF; DNA: TGCAGTGAATCCGGGACAGGGCTTTCTCAGCAGTACTTC
D: NA; J: TRBJ1-1; V: TRBV20-1; size: NA; CDR3: CSALTVLNTEAFF; DNA: TGCAGTGCTCTTACAGTACTGAACACTGAAGCTTTCTTT
D: TRBD1; J: TRBJ2-6; V: TRBV28; size: many; CDR3: CASSLSGGGGANVLTF; DNA: TGTGCCAGCAGTTTATCAGGGGGCGGAGGGGCCAACGTCCTGACTTTC
D: TRBD2; J: TRBJ2-1; V: TRBV15; size: NA; CDR3: CATSSQSGANEQFF; DNA: TGTGCCACCAGCAGTCAAAGCGGGGCTAATGAGCAGTTCTTC
D: NA; J: TRBJ2-7; V: TRBV5-6; size: NA; CDR3: CASSPLVGGSYEQYF; DNA: TGTGCCAGCAGCCCGCTTGTCGGGGGCTCCTACGAGCAGTACTTC
D: TRBD1; J: TRBJ2-1; V: TRBV6-2/TRBV6-3; size: NA; CDR3: CASTYRDSPSPPEQFF; DNA: TGTGCCAGCACTTACCGGGACAGCCCTTCACCCCCTGAGCAGTTCTTC
D: TRBD2; J: TRBJ2-5; V: TRBV10-3; size: NA; CDR3: CAIGPSGVQETQYF; DNA: TGTGCCATCGGTCCTAGCGGGGTACAAGAGACCCAGTACTTC
D: TRBD2; J: TRBJ2-1; V: TRBV7-2; size: once; CDR3: CASSPPGLAGLNEQFF; DNA: TGTGCCAGCAGCCCGCCGGGACTAGCGGGGCTCAATGAGCAGTTCTTC
D: TRBD2; J: TRBJ2-7; V: TRBV11-3; size: many; CDR3: CASSPRTSGHEQYF; DNA: TGTGCCAGCAGCCCTCGGACTAGCGGCCACGAGCAGTACTTC
D: NA; J: TRBJ2-7; V: TRBV11-3; size: many; CDR3: CASSALQQGFSYEQYF; DNA: TGTGCCAGCAGCGCTCTCCAACAGGGATTCTCCTACGAGCAGTACTTC
D: NA; J: TRBJ2-5; V: TRBV27; size: NA; CDR3: CASSPTGYEETQYF; DNA: TGTGCCAGCAGTCCTACAGGGTATGAAGAGACCCAGTACTTC